Listed below are T cell receptor beta chains from one sample, sequenced in a study of T cells after yellow fever vaccination. MiXCR was run by TCRdb on the 5' RACE reads, yielding one entry per CDR3 protein. The sample contains roughly 330,000 distinct CDR3 sequences, around 6.8% of which appear only once. The sequencing used PBMCs, collected roughly 46 days after the first yellow fever vaccination. Receptors originate from a man aged 18 to 30 who received the YFV17D yellow fever vaccine. The CDR3 runs from the conserved cysteine through the conserved F or W. Each record gives: clone size, V gene, D gene, J gene, CDR3 DNA, CDR3 protein. A D gene is named only where the DNA matches it firmly. Not every row has a clone size; where given, it reads once, few, many or a size class.

clone_size: many
v_call: TRBV29-1
d_call: NA
j_call: TRBJ2-7
cdr3_nt: TGCAGCGTCGCCACAGGGAGCTCCTACGAGCAGTACTTC
cdr3_aa: CSVATGSSYEQYF

clone_size: few
v_call: TRBV12-3/TRBV12-4
d_call: NA
j_call: TRBJ2-2
cdr3_nt: TGTGCCAGCAGTATAAGACCCGCAGGGACCGGGGAGCTGTTTTTT
cdr3_aa: CASSIRPAGTGELFF

clone_size: NA
v_call: TRBV6-4
d_call: NA
j_call: TRBJ1-2
cdr3_nt: TGTGCCAGCAGTGACCAGAAGGAACCTAACTATGGCTACACCTTC
cdr3_aa: CASSDQKEPNYGYTF

clone_size: few
v_call: TRBV11-2
d_call: TRBD1
j_call: TRBJ1-2
cdr3_nt: TGTGCCAGCAGCACCCCGGGACAGGATGAGAATGGCTACACCTTC
cdr3_aa: CASSTPGQDENGYTF

clone_size: few
v_call: TRBV7-9
d_call: NA
j_call: TRBJ1-5
cdr3_nt: TGTGCCAGCAGCTCCGGTTTTCTGGGGGCGAGCAATCAGCCCCAGCATTTT
cdr3_aa: CASSSGFLGASNQPQHF

clone_size: many
v_call: TRBV5-1
d_call: NA
j_call: TRBJ2-1
cdr3_nt: TGCGCCAGCAGCTTGTCGGTTACCTACAATGAGCAGTTCTTC
cdr3_aa: CASSLSVTYNEQFF

clone_size: many
v_call: TRBV6-6
d_call: NA
j_call: TRBJ2-7
cdr3_nt: TGTGCCAGCACGATAAGGGGCTCCTACGAGCAGTACTTC
cdr3_aa: CASTIRGSYEQYF

clone_size: few
v_call: TRBV12-3/TRBV12-4
d_call: NA
j_call: TRBJ2-7
cdr3_nt: TGTGCCAGCAGTTTAGGTCCCGGCGCCTACGAGCAGTACTTC
cdr3_aa: CASSLGPGAYEQYF

clone_size: few
v_call: TRBV7-3
d_call: NA
j_call: TRBJ2-2
cdr3_nt: TGTGCCAGCAGCTTACTGGGCAGGGGAAGGGACACCGGGGAGCTGTTTTTT
cdr3_aa: CASSLLGRGRDTGELFF

clone_size: NA
v_call: TRBV9
d_call: TRBD1
j_call: TRBJ2-2
cdr3_nt: TGTGCCAGCAGCGCCAGGGGGTGGACCGGGGAGCTGTTTTTT
cdr3_aa: CASSARGWTGELFF

clone_size: few
v_call: TRBV6-2/TRBV6-3
d_call: NA
j_call: TRBJ2-5
cdr3_nt: TGTGCCAGCTTCCACAGGGAAGAGACCCAGTACTTC
cdr3_aa: CASFHREETQYF

clone_size: NA
v_call: TRBV10-3
d_call: NA
j_call: TRBJ1-3
cdr3_nt: TGTGCCATCAGTGGGGACTCTGGGAACACCATATATTTT
cdr3_aa: CAISGDSGNTIYF

clone_size: NA
v_call: TRBV12-3/TRBV12-4
d_call: NA
j_call: TRBJ1-5
cdr3_nt: TGTGCCAGCAGTCAGGAGATTGGGAATCAGCCCCAGCATTTT
cdr3_aa: CASSQEIGNQPQHF

clone_size: NA
v_call: TRBV29-1
d_call: NA
j_call: TRBJ1-2
cdr3_nt: TGCAGCGTTGGTGTTGGGGGGCGTGTTTCTCTCAGTGGCTACACCTTC
cdr3_aa: CSVGVGGRVSLSGYTF

clone_size: NA
v_call: TRBV6-6
d_call: TRBD1
j_call: TRBJ1-1
cdr3_nt: TGTGCCAGCAGGGGGACAGTGGCAACTGAAGCTTTCTTT
cdr3_aa: CASRGTVATEAFF

clone_size: many
v_call: TRBV25-1
d_call: NA
j_call: TRBJ1-6
cdr3_nt: TGTGCCAGCAGTGAATCGGCCCGAAATAATTCACCCCTCCACTTT
cdr3_aa: CASSESARNNSPLHF

clone_size: few
v_call: TRBV15
d_call: TRBD2
j_call: TRBJ2-5
cdr3_nt: TGTGCCACCAGCAGAGATATCGGACTAGGGCAAGAGACCCAGTACTTC
cdr3_aa: CATSRDIGLGQETQYF

clone_size: NA
v_call: TRBV28
d_call: NA
j_call: TRBJ1-2
cdr3_nt: TGTGCCAGCAAGGCAGGTCGAGGCTATGGCTACACCTTC
cdr3_aa: CASKAGRGYGYTF

clone_size: NA
v_call: TRBV7-8
d_call: NA
j_call: TRBJ2-2
cdr3_nt: TGTGCCAGCAGCTTAGTTTGGGCCGGGGAGCTGTTTTTT
cdr3_aa: CASSLVWAGELFF

clone_size: few
v_call: TRBV20-1
d_call: TRBD2
j_call: TRBJ2-3
cdr3_nt: TGCAGTGCCCCCACTAGCGGGGGTAGAGATACGCAGTATTTT
cdr3_aa: CSAPTSGGRDTQYF

clone_size: few
v_call: TRBV19
d_call: NA
j_call: TRBJ1-1
cdr3_nt: TGTGCCAGTAGTATAAGGACCGCCACTGAAGCTTTCTTT
cdr3_aa: CASSIRTATEAFF

clone_size: NA
v_call: TRBV12-3/TRBV12-4
d_call: NA
j_call: TRBJ1-5
cdr3_nt: TGTGCCAGCAGTTGGGGCCCTCCTAGCGGCAATCAGCCCCAGCATTTT
cdr3_aa: CASSWGPPSGNQPQHF

clone_size: NA
v_call: TRBV28
d_call: NA
j_call: TRBJ2-6
cdr3_nt: TGTGCCAGCAGTTCTGGGGTGACTGGGGCCAACGTCCTGACTTTC
cdr3_aa: CASSSGVTGANVLTF

clone_size: few
v_call: TRBV6-5
d_call: TRBD2
j_call: TRBJ2-7
cdr3_nt: TGTGCCAGCAGTGGGACTACTAAAGAGTGGTACTTC
cdr3_aa: CASSGTTKEWYF

clone_size: few
v_call: TRBV10-1
d_call: TRBD2
j_call: TRBJ2-1
cdr3_nt: TGCGCCAGCAGTGGGGGACCCGGGACTAGCGGGGTAAAATACAATGAGCAGTTCTTC
cdr3_aa: CASSGGPGTSGVKYNEQFF

clone_size: few
v_call: TRBV7-9
d_call: TRBD2
j_call: TRBJ2-1
cdr3_nt: TGTGCCAGCAGCTTATCGCTAGCGGGGACAAACAATGAGCAGTTCTTC
cdr3_aa: CASSLSLAGTNNEQFF

clone_size: NA
v_call: TRBV12-3/TRBV12-4
d_call: TRBD1
j_call: TRBJ2-1
cdr3_nt: TGTGCCAGCAGTTTATCAGGGGGAATCAATGAGCAGTTCTTC
cdr3_aa: CASSLSGGINEQFF

clone_size: NA
v_call: TRBV6-1
d_call: TRBD1
j_call: TRBJ1-1
cdr3_nt: TGTGCCAGCAGACCATCCCAGGGGGCCCTGAACACTGAAGCTTTCTTT
cdr3_aa: CASRPSQGALNTEAFF

clone_size: NA
v_call: TRBV11-1
d_call: NA
j_call: TRBJ2-1
cdr3_nt: TGTGCCAGCAGCTTATTTTCCGGGGGGCCTTCAACTTACAATGAGCAGTTCTTC
cdr3_aa: CASSLFSGGPSTYNEQFF

clone_size: few
v_call: TRBV18
d_call: TRBD1
j_call: TRBJ1-5
cdr3_nt: TGTGCCAGCTCACCGAGACAGGGTAGGATTCATCAGCCCCAGCATTTT
cdr3_aa: CASSPRQGRIHQPQHF

clone_size: NA
v_call: TRBV24-1
d_call: TRBD1
j_call: TRBJ1-5
cdr3_nt: TGTGCCACCGGACAGGGGGAAAATCAGCCCCAGCATTTT
cdr3_aa: CATGQGENQPQHF

clone_size: few
v_call: TRBV5-1
d_call: NA
j_call: TRBJ2-1
cdr3_nt: TGCGCCAGCAGCACACAGGGAGAGGGCTACAATGAGCAGTTCTTC
cdr3_aa: CASSTQGEGYNEQFF

clone_size: few
v_call: TRBV29-1
d_call: NA
j_call: TRBJ1-1
cdr3_nt: TGCAGCGTTAATGGCAGGGAGAACACTGAAGCTTTCTTT
cdr3_aa: CSVNGRENTEAFF

clone_size: few
v_call: TRBV7-2
d_call: NA
j_call: TRBJ2-2
cdr3_nt: TGTGCCAGCAGCTCAGTGCGGCAGGGCCTCTACGGGGAGCTGTTTTTT
cdr3_aa: CASSSVRQGLYGELFF

clone_size: few
v_call: TRBV7-9
d_call: NA
j_call: TRBJ1-2
cdr3_nt: TGTGCCAGCAGCTTAGCAGGGGAAGGAGGCTACACCTTC
cdr3_aa: CASSLAGEGGYTF

clone_size: NA
v_call: TRBV20-1
d_call: NA
j_call: TRBJ1-5
cdr3_nt: TGCAGTGCCTCTCTAGGGAGCAATCAGCCCCAGCATTTT
cdr3_aa: CSASLGSNQPQHF

clone_size: NA
v_call: TRBV7-2
d_call: NA
j_call: TRBJ2-1
cdr3_nt: TGTGCCATCATCTCCGGGGACTCCTACAATGAGCAGTTCTTC
cdr3_aa: CAIISGDSYNEQFF

clone_size: many
v_call: TRBV5-1
d_call: NA
j_call: TRBJ1-2
cdr3_nt: TGCGCCAGCAGCTTTCAGGGAAAGAACTATGGCTACACCTTC
cdr3_aa: CASSFQGKNYGYTF

clone_size: NA
v_call: TRBV29-1
d_call: NA
j_call: TRBJ2-3
cdr3_nt: TGCAGCGCCCGCTGGGATACGCAGTATTTT
cdr3_aa: CSARWDTQYF

clone_size: few
v_call: TRBV25-1
d_call: NA
j_call: TRBJ2-7
cdr3_nt: TGTGCCAGCAGTGTCTCCCCCTACGAGCAGTACTTC
cdr3_aa: CASSVSPYEQYF

clone_size: few
v_call: TRBV27
d_call: NA
j_call: TRBJ2-7
cdr3_nt: TGTGCCAGCAGCCCCAAGGGCTACGAGCAGTACTTC
cdr3_aa: CASSPKGYEQYF

clone_size: NA
v_call: TRBV3-1
d_call: NA
j_call: TRBJ2-4
cdr3_nt: TGTGCCAGCAGCCATTCAGCGAACATTCAGTACTTC
cdr3_aa: CASSHSANIQYF

clone_size: many
v_call: TRBV7-3
d_call: NA
j_call: TRBJ2-5
cdr3_nt: TGTGCCAGCAGTGCCGGGGCCCAAGAGACCCAGTACTTC
cdr3_aa: CASSAGAQETQYF

clone_size: many
v_call: TRBV12-3/TRBV12-4
d_call: NA
j_call: TRBJ1-6
cdr3_nt: TGTGCCAGCAGTCCAACAGGGATGAAATCACCCCTCCACTTT
cdr3_aa: CASSPTGMKSPLHF

clone_size: few
v_call: TRBV20-1
d_call: NA
j_call: TRBJ2-5
cdr3_nt: TGCAGTGCCCGGATCATAGAGACCCAGTACTTC
cdr3_aa: CSARIIETQYF

clone_size: NA
v_call: TRBV4-3
d_call: NA
j_call: TRBJ2-2
cdr3_nt: TGCGCCAGCAGCCAAGATTTGCTAGAATTCGGGGAGCTGTTTTTT
cdr3_aa: CASSQDLLEFGELFF

clone_size: NA
v_call: TRBV24-1
d_call: NA
j_call: TRBJ2-3
cdr3_nt: TGTGCCACCAGTGACGGCTTAGATACGCAGTATTTT
cdr3_aa: CATSDGLDTQYF

clone_size: NA
v_call: TRBV10-3
d_call: TRBD2
j_call: TRBJ2-2
cdr3_nt: TGTGCCATCAGTGAGTCGACGCTAGCGGGGGACACCGGGGAGCTGTTTTTT
cdr3_aa: CAISESTLAGDTGELFF

clone_size: many
v_call: TRBV12-3/TRBV12-4
d_call: NA
j_call: TRBJ2-3
cdr3_nt: TGTGCCAGCAGCCGCACAGATACGCAGTATTTT
cdr3_aa: CASSRTDTQYF

clone_size: many
v_call: TRBV24-1
d_call: NA
j_call: TRBJ2-1
cdr3_nt: TGTGCCACCAGTGATTTGCAGCTGGGTGAGACCCAGTTCTTC
cdr3_aa: CATSDLQLGETQFF

clone_size: NA
v_call: TRBV6-1
d_call: NA
j_call: TRBJ1-2
cdr3_nt: TGTGCCAGCAGTGAAGGGGAGGAGTACTATGGCTACACCTTC
cdr3_aa: CASSEGEEYYGYTF

clone_size: NA
v_call: TRBV11-1
d_call: TRBD2
j_call: TRBJ2-3
cdr3_nt: TGTGCCAGCAGCTTCTTTGCGGGACTAGCGGGGGGGACACAGGATACGCAGTATTTT
cdr3_aa: CASSFFAGLAGGTQDTQYF

clone_size: NA
v_call: TRBV20-1
d_call: TRBD1
j_call: TRBJ1-1
cdr3_nt: TGCAGTGCAAGAGACAGGGGGCGGCGGACTGAAGCTTTCTTT
cdr3_aa: CSARDRGRRTEAFF

clone_size: few
v_call: TRBV29-1
d_call: NA
j_call: TRBJ2-3
cdr3_nt: TGCAGCGTGTTAACAGCCCCAGATACGCAGTATTTT
cdr3_aa: CSVLTAPDTQYF